Sequencing of this T cell receptor (beta chain) was carried out in a study of long-term antiretroviral therapy in people with HIV. Study context: The earliest samples came from an era when ART typically awaited falling CD4 counts. Study results and caveats: Clones that had undergone expansion before ART prevailed in the repertoire throughout all time points.

Post-ART PBMC samples numbered at least two per donor, and pre-ART ones at least one. Treatment of all HIV participants took place in the United States. Runs used v3.0 of the immunoSEQ assay and were done at survey level. Sequencing was performed with immunoSEQ multiplex PCR; in TCRdb, only in-frame clones are kept and a portion is missing. The data contain fewer than 25,000 clones, approximately 95% of them seen just once; the ten biggest clones take up less than 2.5%. With regard to this clone: Its antigen is currently unknown.

The V gene's germline CDR1 is SGHRS and CDR2 YFSETQ. The V and J ends lost 0 bases and 0 bases respectively, with 7 bases between them. CDR3 length: 15 amino acids. The clonotype comes from a woman in her forties or fifties with HIV. Specimen: unsorted PBMCs, collected almost 5 years after starting antiretroviral therapy. This chain uses TRBV5-1 with TRBJ2-1; D unresolved. CDR3 loop: CASSLGTSSYNEQFF. The CDR3 DNA reads TGCGCCAGCAGCTTGGGGACGAGCTCCTACAATGAGCAGTTCTTC.